The rows below give T cell receptor beta chains drawn from one sample of a study of monozygotic twins with inflammatory bowel disease. Reanalyzing the 5' RACE reads, TCRdb keeps one entry per CDR3 protein, without DNA. The sample's table shows about 160,000 distinct CDR3 sequences. The sample was blood. These receptors were collected from a human donor with ulcerative colitis or Crohn's disease, or a healthy co-twin of an affected twin (not recorded which). Each CDR3 is given with its conserved first and last residue.

J,V,CDR3
TRBJ2-1,TRBV5-5,CASSPSTASYNEQFF
TRBJ1-5,TRBV4-2,CASSHLAGLSNQPQHF
TRBJ1-5,TRBV3-1,CASSQDYTGNQPQHF
TRBJ1-5,TRBV20-1,CSARTGGSNQPQHF
TRBJ2-5,TRBV15,CATSTRDGQETQYF
TRBJ1-1,TRBV7-9,CASSLVSGTTNTEAFF
TRBJ2-7,TRBV14,CASSQQLNYEQYF
TRBJ1-5,TRBV7-2,CASSLAGEDNQPQHF
TRBJ2-7,TRBV5-1,CASSSRTGKEDEQYF
TRBJ1-2,TRBV28,CASSPPTDTNYGYTF
TRBJ1-5,TRBV4-3,CASSPWAGSGQPQHF
TRBJ2-3,TRBV20-1,CSARDPGGLLDTQYF
TRBJ2-7,TRBV21-1,CASRKKAPPYEQYF
TRBJ2-3,TRBV27,CASSLYPGLAGGPDTQYF
TRBJ2-1,TRBV7-9,CASSLGLFSYNEQFF
TRBJ2-1,TRBV10-3,CAISELAGTYNEQFF
TRBJ1-2,TRBV15,CATSRAEPYGYTF
TRBJ2-7,TRBV20-1,CSAIPDYLSYEQYF
TRBJ2-1,TRBV5-1,CASSLETGLIDEQFF
TRBJ2-7,TRBV7-2,CASSLIGSSGRPSRQYF